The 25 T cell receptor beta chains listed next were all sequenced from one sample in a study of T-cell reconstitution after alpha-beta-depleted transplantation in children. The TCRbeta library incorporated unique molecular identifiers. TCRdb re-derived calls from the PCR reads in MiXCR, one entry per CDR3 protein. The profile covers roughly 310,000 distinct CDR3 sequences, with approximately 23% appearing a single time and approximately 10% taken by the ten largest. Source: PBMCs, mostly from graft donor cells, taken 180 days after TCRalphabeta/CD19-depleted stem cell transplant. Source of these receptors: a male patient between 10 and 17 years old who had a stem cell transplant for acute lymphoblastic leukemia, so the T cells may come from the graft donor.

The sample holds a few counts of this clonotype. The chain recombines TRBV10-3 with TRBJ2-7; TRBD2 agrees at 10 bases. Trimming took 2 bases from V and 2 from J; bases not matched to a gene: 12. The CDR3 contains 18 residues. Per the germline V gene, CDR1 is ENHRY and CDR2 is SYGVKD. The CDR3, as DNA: TGTGCCATCAGTGAGACCATTTTTCGTACTAGCGGGGCCTACGAGCAGTACTTC. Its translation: CAISETIFRTSGAYEQYF.

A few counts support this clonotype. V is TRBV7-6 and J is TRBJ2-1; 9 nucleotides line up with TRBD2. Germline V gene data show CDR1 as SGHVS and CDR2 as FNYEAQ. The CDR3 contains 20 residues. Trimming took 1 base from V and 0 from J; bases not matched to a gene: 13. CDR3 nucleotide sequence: TGTGCCAGCAGCTTAGGAGCTAGCGGGACCACTTTTGGCTCCTACAATGAGCAGTTCTTC. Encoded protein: CASSLGASGTTFGSYNEQFF.

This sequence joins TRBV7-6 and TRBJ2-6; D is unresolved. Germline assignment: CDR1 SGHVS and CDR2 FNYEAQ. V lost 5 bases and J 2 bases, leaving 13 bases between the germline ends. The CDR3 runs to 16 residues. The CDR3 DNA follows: TGTGCCAGCAGCCTCCCTCCCCCGCCTGGGGCCAACGTCCTGACTTTC. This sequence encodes CASSLPPPPGANVLTF.

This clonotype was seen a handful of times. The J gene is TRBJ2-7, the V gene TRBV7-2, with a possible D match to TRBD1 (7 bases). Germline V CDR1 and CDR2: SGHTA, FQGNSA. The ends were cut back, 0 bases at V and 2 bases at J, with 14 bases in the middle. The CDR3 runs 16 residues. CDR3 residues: CASSLASGGGPYEQYF. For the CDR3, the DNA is TGTGCCAGCAGCTTAGCTAGCGGAGGGGGCCCCTACGAGCAGTACTTC.

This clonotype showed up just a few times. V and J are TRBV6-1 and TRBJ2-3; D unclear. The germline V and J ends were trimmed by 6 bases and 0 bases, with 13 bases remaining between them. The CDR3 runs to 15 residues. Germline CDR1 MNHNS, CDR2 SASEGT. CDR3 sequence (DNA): TGTGCCAGCAGCCCCCAAGGAGCTAGCACAGATACGCAGTATTTT. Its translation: CASSPQGASTDTQYF.

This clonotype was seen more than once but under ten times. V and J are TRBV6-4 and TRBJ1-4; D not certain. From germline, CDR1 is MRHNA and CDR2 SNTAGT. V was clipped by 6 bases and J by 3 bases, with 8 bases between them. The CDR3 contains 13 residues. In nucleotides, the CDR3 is TGTGCCAGCAGACAATTCCCTAATGAAAAACTGTTTTTT. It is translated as CASRQFPNEKLFF.

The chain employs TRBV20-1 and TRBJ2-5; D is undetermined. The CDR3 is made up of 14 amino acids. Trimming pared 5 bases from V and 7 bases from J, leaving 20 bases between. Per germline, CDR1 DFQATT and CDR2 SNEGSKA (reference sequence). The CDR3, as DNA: TGCAGTGCTCTCTTAGGCCCGACGGTGGGGACCCAGTACTTC. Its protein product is CSALLGPTVGTQYF.

The CDR3 sequence: CAANGHPNTGELFF. CDR3 nucleotides: TGTGCCGCCAACGGGCACCCGAACACCGGGGAGCTGTTTTTT. V usage is TRBV10-3 and J usage is TRBJ2-2; D unclear. This CDR3 region has 14 residues. The germline V gene has CDR1 ENHRY and CDR2 SYGVKD. Between the trimmed V and J ends, which lost 11 bases and 0 bases, there was a span of 13 bases.

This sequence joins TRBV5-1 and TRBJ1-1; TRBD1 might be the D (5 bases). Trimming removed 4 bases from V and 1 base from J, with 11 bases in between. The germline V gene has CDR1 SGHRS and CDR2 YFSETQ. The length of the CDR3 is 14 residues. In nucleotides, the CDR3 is TGCGCCAGCAGCCTACAGGACGGGAACACTGAAGCTTTCTTT. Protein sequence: CASSLQDGNTEAFF.

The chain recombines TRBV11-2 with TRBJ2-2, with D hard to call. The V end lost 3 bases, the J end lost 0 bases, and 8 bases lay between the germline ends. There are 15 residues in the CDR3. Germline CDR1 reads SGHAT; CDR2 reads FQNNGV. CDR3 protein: CASSFWLANTGELFF. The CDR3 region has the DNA TGTGCCAGCAGCTTCTGGTTAGCGAACACCGGGGAGCTGTTTTTT.

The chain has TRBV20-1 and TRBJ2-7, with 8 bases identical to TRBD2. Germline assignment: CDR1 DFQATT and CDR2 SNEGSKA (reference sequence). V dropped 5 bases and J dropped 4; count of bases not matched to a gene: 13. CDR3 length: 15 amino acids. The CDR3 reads CSARSPIAGPYEQYF. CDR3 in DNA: TGCAGTGCTCGGAGCCCAATAGCGGGGCCATACGAGCAGTACTTC.

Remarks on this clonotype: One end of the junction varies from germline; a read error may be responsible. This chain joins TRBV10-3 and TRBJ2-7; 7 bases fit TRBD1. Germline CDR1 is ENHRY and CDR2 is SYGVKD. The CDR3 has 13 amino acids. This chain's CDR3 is CAVSRQGLNEQYF. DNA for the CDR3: TGTGCCGTCAGTCGACAGGGTCTGAACGAGCAGTACTTC.

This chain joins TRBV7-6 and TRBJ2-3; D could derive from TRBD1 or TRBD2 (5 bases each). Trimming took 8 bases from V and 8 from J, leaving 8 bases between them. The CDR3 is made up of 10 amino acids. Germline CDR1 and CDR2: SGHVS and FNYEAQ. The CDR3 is CASGGGTQYF. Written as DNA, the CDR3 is TGTGCCAGCGGGGGTGGTACGCAGTATTTT.

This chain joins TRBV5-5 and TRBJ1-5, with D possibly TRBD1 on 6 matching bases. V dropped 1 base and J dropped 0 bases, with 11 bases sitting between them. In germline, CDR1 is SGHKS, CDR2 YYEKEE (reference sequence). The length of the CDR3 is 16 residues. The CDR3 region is CASSLTTGISNQPQHF. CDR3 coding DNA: TGTGCCAGCAGCTTGACTACAGGGATTAGCAATCAGCCCCAGCATTTT. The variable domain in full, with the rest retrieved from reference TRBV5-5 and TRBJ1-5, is DAGVTQSPTHLIKTRGQQVTLRCSPISGHKSVSWYQQVLGQGPQFIFQYYEKEERGRGNFPDRFSARQFPNYSSELNVNALLLGDSALYLCASSLTTGISNQPQHFGDGTRLSIL.

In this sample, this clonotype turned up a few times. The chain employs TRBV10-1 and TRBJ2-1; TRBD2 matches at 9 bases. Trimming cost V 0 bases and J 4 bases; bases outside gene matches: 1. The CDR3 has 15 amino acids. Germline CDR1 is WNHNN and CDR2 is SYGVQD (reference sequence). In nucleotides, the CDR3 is TGCGCCAGCAGTGAGTCGGGACTAGCTTACAATGAGCAGTTCTTC. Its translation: CASSESGLAYNEQFF.

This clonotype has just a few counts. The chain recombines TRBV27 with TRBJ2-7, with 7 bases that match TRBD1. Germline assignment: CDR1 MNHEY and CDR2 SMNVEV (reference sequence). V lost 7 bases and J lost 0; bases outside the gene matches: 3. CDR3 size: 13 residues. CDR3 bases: TGTGCCAGCACCGGGACAGCCTCCTACGAGCAGTACTTC. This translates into CASTGTASYEQYF.

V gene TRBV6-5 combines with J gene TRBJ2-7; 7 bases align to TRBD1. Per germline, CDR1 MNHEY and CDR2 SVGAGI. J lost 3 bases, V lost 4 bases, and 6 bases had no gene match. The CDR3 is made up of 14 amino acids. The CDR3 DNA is TGTGCCAGCAGTTTCGGACAGGTGGACTACGAGCAGTACTTC. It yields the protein CASSFGQVDYEQYF.

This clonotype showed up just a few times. CDR3 region: CASSDRDAGNTIYF. The CDR3 coding sequence is TGTGCCAGCAGCGACCGGGACGCCGGAAACACCATATATTTT. The V and J genes are TRBV7-4 and TRBJ1-3; possibly TRBD1 for D (5 bases). In germline, CDR1 is SGHVT, CDR2 SQSDAQ. Trimming cost V 5 bases and J 4 bases, with 12 bases left between them. The CDR3 runs 14 residues.

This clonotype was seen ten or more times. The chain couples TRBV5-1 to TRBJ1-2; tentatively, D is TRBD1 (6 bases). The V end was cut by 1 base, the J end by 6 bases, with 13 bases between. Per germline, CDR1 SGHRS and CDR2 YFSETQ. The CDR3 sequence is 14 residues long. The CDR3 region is CASSLNREVHGYTF. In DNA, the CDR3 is TGCGCCAGCAGCTTGAACAGGGAAGTACATGGCTACACCTTC.

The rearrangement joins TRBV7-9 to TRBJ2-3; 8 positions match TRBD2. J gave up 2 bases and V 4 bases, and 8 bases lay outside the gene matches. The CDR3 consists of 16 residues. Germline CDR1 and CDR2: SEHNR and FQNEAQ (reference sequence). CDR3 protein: CASSSRTSSPTDTQYF. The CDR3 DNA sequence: TGTGCCAGCAGCTCCCGGACTAGCAGCCCCACAGATACGCAGTATTTT.

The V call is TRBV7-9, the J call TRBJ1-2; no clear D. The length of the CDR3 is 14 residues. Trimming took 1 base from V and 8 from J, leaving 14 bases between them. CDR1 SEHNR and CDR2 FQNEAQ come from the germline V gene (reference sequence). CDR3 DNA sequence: TGTGCCAGCAGCTTAGGCTTGGACCTACAAGGCTACACCTTC. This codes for CASSLGLDLQGYTF. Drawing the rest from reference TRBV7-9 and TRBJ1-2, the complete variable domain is DTGVSQNPRHKITKRGQNVTFRCDPISEHNRLYWYRQTLGQGPEFLTYFQNEAQLEKSRLLSDRFSAERPKGSFSTLEIQRTEQGDSAMYLCASSLGLDLQGYTFGSGTRLTVV.

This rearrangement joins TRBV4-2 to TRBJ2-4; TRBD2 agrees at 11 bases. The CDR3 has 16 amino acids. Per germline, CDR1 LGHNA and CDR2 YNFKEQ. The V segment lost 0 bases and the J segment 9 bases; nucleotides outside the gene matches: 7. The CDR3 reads CASSQDSTSGSGIQYF. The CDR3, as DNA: TGTGCCAGCAGCCAAGATAGCACTAGCGGGAGTGGCATTCAGTACTTC.

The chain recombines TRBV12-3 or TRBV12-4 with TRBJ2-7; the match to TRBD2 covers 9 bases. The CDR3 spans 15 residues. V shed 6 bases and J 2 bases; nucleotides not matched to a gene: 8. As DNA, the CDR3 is TGTGCCAGCAGCCCAACTCGCGGGAGGGCCTACGAGCAGTACTTC. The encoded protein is CASSPTRGRAYEQYF.

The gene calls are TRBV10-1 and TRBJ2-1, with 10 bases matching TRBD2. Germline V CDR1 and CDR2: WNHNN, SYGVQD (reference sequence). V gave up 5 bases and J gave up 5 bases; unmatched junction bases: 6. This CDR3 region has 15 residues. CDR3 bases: TGCGCCAGCAGTCCTTGGACTAGCGGCGACAATGAGCAGTTCTTC. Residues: CASSPWTSGDNEQFF.

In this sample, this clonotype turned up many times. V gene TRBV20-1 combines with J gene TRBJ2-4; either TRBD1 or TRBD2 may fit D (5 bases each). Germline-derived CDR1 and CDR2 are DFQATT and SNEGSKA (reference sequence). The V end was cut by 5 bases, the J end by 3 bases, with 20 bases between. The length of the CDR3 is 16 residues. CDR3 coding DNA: TGCAGTGCTCCTTACCAGGGTGCCCGGGGCAAAAACATTCAGTACTTC. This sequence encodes CSAPYQGARGKNIQYF.